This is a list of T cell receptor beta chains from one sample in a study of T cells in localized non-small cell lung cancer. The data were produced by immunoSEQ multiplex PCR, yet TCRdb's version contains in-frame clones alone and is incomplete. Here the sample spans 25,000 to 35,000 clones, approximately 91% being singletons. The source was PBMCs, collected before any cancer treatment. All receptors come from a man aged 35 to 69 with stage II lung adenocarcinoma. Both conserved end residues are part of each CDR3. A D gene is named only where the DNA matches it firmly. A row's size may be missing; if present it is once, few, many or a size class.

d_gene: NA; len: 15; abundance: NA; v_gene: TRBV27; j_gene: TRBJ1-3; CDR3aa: CASSSLRGAGNTIYF; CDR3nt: TGTGCCAGCAGCTCTCTCCGGGGGGCAGGAAACACCATATATTTT
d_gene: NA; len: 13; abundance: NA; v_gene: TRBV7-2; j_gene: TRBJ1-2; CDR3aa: CASSLVPGYGYTF; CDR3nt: TGTGCCAGCAGCCTCGTTCCCGGCTATGGCTACACCTTC
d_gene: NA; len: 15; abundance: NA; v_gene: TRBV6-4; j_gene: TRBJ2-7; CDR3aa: CASDLWDARTYEQYF; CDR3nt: TGTGCCAGCGACCTTTGGGACGCGCGAACCTACGAGCAGTACTTC
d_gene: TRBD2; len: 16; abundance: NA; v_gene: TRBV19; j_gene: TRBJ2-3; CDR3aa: CASGGGLAALGDTQYF; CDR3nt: TGTGCCAGCGGGGGAGGACTAGCGGCCCTCGGAGATACGCAGTATTTT
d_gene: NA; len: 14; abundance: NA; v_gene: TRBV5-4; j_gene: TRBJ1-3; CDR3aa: CASSLGGAGNTIYF; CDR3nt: TGTGCCAGCAGCTTGGGGGGGGCTGGAAACACCATATATTTT
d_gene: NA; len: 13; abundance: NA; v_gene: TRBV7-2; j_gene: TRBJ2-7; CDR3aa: CASSLGPTGEQYF; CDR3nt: TGTGCCAGCAGCTTAGGACCCACGGGGGAGCAGTACTTC
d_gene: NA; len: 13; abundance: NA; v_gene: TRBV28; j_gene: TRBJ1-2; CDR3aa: CASSPPGSYGYTF; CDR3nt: TGTGCCAGCAGTCCTCCGGGTTCCTATGGCTACACCTTC
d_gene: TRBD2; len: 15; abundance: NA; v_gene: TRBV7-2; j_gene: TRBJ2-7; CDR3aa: CASSDRTSDTYEQYF; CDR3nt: TGTGCCAGCAGCGACCGGACTAGCGATACCTACGAGCAGTACTTC
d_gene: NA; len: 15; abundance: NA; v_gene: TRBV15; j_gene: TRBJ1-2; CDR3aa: CATSRERDGPYGYTF; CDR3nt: TGTGCCACCAGCAGAGAGCGGGACGGCCCCTATGGCTACACCTTC
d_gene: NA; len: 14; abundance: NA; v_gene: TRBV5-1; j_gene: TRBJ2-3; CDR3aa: CASSLDVLGDTQYF; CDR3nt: TGCGCCAGCAGCTTGGACGTCCTAGGGGATACGCAGTATTTT
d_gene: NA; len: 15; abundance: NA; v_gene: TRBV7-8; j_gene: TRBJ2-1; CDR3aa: CASSPGVLSYNEQFF; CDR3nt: TGTGCCAGCAGCCCCGGAGTACTATCCTACAATGAGCAGTTCTTC
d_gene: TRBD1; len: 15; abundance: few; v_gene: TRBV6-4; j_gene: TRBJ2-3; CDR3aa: CASSDSTGGPDTQYF; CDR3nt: TGTGCCAGCAGTGACTCGACAGGGGGCCCAGATACGCAGTATTTT
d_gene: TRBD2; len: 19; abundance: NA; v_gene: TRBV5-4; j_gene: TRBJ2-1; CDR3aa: CASSPTGTSGFSSYNEQFF; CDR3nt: TGTGCCAGCAGCCCCACCGGGACTAGCGGGTTTAGCTCCTACAATGAGCAGTTCTTC
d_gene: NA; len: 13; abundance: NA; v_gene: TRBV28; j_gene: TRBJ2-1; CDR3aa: CASSLRGGVEQFF; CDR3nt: TGTGCCAGCAGTTTAAGGGGGGGCGTTGAGCAGTTCTTC
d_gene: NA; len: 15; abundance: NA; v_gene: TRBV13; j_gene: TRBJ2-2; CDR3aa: CASSLVIGNHGELFF; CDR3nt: TGTGCCAGCAGCTTAGTAATCGGGAACCACGGGGAGCTGTTTTTT
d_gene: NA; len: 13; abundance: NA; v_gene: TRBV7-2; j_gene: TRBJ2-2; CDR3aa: CASSLGNTGELFF; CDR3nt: TGTGCCAGCAGCTTAGGAAATACCGGGGAGCTGTTTTTT
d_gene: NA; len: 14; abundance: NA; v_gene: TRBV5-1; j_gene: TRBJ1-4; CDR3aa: CASSLEATNEKLFF; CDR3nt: TGCGCCAGCAGCTTGGAAGCAACTAATGAAAAACTGTTTTTT